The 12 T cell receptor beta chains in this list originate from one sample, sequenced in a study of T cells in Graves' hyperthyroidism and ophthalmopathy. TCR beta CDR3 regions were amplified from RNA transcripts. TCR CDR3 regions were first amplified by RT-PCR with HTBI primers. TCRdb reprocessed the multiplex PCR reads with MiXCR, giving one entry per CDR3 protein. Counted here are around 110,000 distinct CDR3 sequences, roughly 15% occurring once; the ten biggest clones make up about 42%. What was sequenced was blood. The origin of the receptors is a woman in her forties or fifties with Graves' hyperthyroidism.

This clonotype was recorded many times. This CDR3 reads CASSLIRGYGYTF. The CDR3, as DNA: TGTGCCAGCAGTTTAATCAGGGGCTATGGCTACACCTTC. The rearrangement joins TRBV28 to TRBJ1-2, with D possibly TRBD1 on 6 matching bases. V lost 2 bases and J 4 bases, leaving 8 bases between the germline ends. The CDR3 length is 13 residues. CDR1 and CDR2 from the germline V gene are MDHEN and SYDVKM.

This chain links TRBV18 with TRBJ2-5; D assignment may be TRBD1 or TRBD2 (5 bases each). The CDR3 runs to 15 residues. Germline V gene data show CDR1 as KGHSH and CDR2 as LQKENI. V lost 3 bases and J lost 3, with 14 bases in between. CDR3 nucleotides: TGTGCCAGCTCACCTTTAATGGGACGTAAAGAGACCCAGTACTTC. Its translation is CASSPLMGRKETQYF.

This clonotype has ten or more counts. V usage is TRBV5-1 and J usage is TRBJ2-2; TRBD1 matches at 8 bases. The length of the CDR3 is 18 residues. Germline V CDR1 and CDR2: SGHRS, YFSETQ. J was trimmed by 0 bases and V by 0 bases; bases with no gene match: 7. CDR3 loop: CASSLALRTGTNTGELFF. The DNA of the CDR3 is TGCGCCAGCAGCTTGGCCCTCCGGACAGGGACGAACACCGGGGAGCTGTTTTTT.

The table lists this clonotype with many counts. CDR3 region: CSARDRDFRRTSRSGYTF. The CDR3 DNA reads TGCAGTGCTAGAGATCGGGATTTCCGCAGGACCTCAAGGAGCGGCTACACCTTC. The chain couples TRBV20-1 to TRBJ1-2; no reliable D call. V was pared by 0 bases and J by 8 bases, with 28 bases between. This CDR3 has 18 residues. The germline V gene has CDR1 DFQATT and CDR2 SNEGSKA (reference sequence).

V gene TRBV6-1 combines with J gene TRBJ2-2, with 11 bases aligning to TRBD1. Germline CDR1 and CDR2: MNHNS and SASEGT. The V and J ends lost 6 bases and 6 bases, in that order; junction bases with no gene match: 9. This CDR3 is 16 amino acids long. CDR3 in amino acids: CASSPRTGGTAGELFF. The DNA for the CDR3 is TGTGCCAGCAGCCCGAGGACAGGGGGCACGGCCGGGGAGCTGTTTTTT.

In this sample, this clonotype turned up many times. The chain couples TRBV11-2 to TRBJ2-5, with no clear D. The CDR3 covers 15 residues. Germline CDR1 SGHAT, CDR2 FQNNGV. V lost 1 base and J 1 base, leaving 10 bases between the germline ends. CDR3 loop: CASSLGFPSQETQYF. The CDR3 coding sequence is TGTGCCAGCAGCTTAGGCTTTCCTTCCCAAGAGACCCAGTACTTC.

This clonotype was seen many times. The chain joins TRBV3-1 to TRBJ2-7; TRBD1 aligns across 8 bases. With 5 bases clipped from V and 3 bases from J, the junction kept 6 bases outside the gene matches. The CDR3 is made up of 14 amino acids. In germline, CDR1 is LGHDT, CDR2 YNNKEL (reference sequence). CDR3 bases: TGTGCCAGCAGCTCCGGGACAGGAATCTACGAGCAGTACTTC. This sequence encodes CASSSGTGIYEQYF.

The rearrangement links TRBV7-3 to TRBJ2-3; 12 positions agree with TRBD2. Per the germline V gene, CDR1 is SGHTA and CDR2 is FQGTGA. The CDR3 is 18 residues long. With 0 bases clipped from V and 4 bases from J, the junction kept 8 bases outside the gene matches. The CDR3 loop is CASSLTFLAGGPADTQYF. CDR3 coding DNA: TGTGCCAGCAGCTTAACGTTTCTAGCGGGAGGGCCCGCAGATACGCAGTATTTT.

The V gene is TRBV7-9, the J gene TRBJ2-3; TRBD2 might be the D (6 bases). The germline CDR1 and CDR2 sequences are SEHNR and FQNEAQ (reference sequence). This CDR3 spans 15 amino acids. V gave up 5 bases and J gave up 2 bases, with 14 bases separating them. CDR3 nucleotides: TGTGCCAGCAGCCGAAGTAGCGGAGCCACAGATACGCAGTATTTT. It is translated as CASSRSSGATDTQYF.

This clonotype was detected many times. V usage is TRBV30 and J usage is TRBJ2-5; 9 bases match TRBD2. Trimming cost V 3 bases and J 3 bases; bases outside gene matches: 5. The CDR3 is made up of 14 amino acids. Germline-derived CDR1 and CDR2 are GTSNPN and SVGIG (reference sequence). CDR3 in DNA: TGTGCCTGGAGACCCAGCGGGAGGAAAGAGACCCAGTACTTC. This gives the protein CAWRPSGRKETQYF.

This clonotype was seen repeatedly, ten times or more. The CDR3: CASSVDNQINIQYF. CDR3 coding DNA: TGTGCCAGCAGCGTAGATAATCAGATAAACATTCAGTACTTC. This sequence joins TRBV9 and TRBJ2-4; D unresolved. The CDR3 sequence is 14 residues long. From germline, CDR1 is SGDLS and CDR2 YYNGEE. Trimming pared 0 bases from V and 6 bases from J, leaving 10 bases between.

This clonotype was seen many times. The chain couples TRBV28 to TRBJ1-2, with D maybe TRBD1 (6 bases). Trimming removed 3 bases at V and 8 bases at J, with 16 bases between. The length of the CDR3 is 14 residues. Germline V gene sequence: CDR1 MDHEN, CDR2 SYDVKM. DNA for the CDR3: TGTGCCAGCAGTTTCCACGAGGGGGTGATGGGCTACACCTTC. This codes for CASSFHEGVMGYTF.